This record covers a single T cell receptor beta chain. The record originates from a study of shared T cell receptors in the human thymus. Germline V CDR1 and CDR2: MNHNS, SASEGT. The CDR3 is 14 residues long. The ends were cut back, 2 bases at V and 2 bases at J, with 8 bases in the middle. TCRdb keeps only in-frame clones here, not all; method: immunoSEQ multiplex PCR. The table shows about 540,000 clones, with around 78% occurring only once. This sample was shared with a second study, whose subject was human thymus T cells. That publication notes: In corrective heart surgery, resections were taken, and these provided the thymus tissue. Related research reported highly overlapping thymic repertoires among unrelated individuals.

Input material: thymocytes. The V call is TRBV6-1, the J call TRBJ2-3; no reliable D call. The receptor's source is a boy under two years old with a congenital heart defect. CDR3 loop: CASSEPLYTDTQYF. CDR3 in DNA: TGTGCCAGCAGTGAACCTCTATACACAGATACGCAGTATTTT.